These 21 T cell receptor beta chains originate from one sample sequenced in a study of blood T cells in healthy people across ages. The use of a sample-barcoded 5' primer and a J-beta primer mix characterized a second PCR of roughly 6 to 11 cycles. TCRdb ran MiXCR on the 5' RACE reads and lists one entry per CDR3 protein. The sample has fewer than 2 million distinct CDR3 sequences, about two fifths seen once. The specimen sequenced was blood. The source is a human donor in good health.

The V call is TRBV7-6, the J call TRBJ2-4, with D possibly being TRBD1 (5 bases). Germline-derived CDR1 and CDR2 are SGHVS and FNYEAQ. The CDR3 runs 20 residues. The V gene lost 0 bases and the J gene lost 0 bases, with 21 bases spanning the gap. CDR3 loop: CASSLAEYMQVGAAKNIQYF. As DNA, the CDR3 is TGTGCCAGCAGCTTAGCTGAATACATGCAAGTTGGGGCAGCCAAAAACATTCAGTACTTC.

V usage is TRBV29-1 and J usage is TRBJ2-1; maybe TRBD1 (6 bases). Trimming removed 3 bases from V and 9 bases from J, with 12 bases in between. CDR3 size: 12 residues. The germline V gene encodes CDR1 SQVTM and CDR2 ANQGSEA. The DNA of the CDR3 is TGCAGCGTTGACGTCAGGGGACCTGAGCAGTTCTTC. This encodes CSVDVRGPEQFF.

This clonotype was picked up many times. V usage is TRBV7-2 and J usage is TRBJ2-1; D remains unclear. V was shortened by 3 bases and J by 7 bases, with 4 bases between the two germline ends. The CDR3 has 11 amino acids. Germline lookup yields CDR1 SGHTA and CDR2 FQGNSA. CDR3: CASSLWNEQFF. The DNA of the CDR3 is TGTGCCAGCAGCTTGTGGAATGAGCAGTTCTTC.

The rearrangement uses TRBV4-1 and TRBJ1-1; D gene unclear. Trimming stripped 1 base from V and 0 bases from J, with 12 bases between. CDR1 is MGHRA, CDR2 YSYEKL, per germline. The CDR3 has 16 amino acids. CDR3 region: CASSQGSASVNTEAFF. The CDR3 region has the DNA TGCGCCAGCAGCCAAGGTAGCGCCTCTGTGAACACTGAAGCTTTCTTT.

This rearrangement joins TRBV24-1 to TRBJ2-5; 7 bases map to TRBD1. Germline V CDR1 and CDR2: KGHDR, SFDVKD. This CDR3 has 14 amino acids. V was clipped by 3 bases and J by 4 bases; unmatched bases: 4. CDR3 region: CATSDNRDRETQYF. In nucleotides, the CDR3 is TGTGCCACCAGTGATAACCGGGACAGAGAGACCCAGTACTTC.

There are a few counts of this clonotype. This sequence joins TRBV12-3 or TRBV12-4 and TRBJ2-3; maybe TRBD1 (6 bases). The CDR3 has 15 amino acids. V was clipped by 6 bases and J by 1 base, with 14 bases between them. The CDR3 bases are TGTGCCAGCAGCCCCGACAGGACTCGCACAGATACGCAGTATTTT. This translates into CASSPDRTRTDTQYF.

Regarding this clonotype: At one boundary the junction diverges from the germline segment, which might be a read error. The chain links TRBV6-4 to TRBJ1-1, with 8 bases that match TRBD1. Per the germline V gene, CDR1 is MRHNA and CDR2 is SNTAGT. The CDR3 extends over 16 amino acids. CDR3 sequence: CAGSPGGGSGNTEAFF. The CDR3 DNA reads as TGTGCCGGCAGTCCAGGGGGCGGTTCTGGGAACACTGAAGCTTTCTTT.

J is TRBJ1-1 and V is TRBV7-9; D is undetermined. Germline CDR1 reads SEHNR; CDR2 reads FQNEAQ (reference sequence). This CDR3 has 13 amino acids. V lost 5 bases, J lost 3 bases, and 10 bases lay in between. The CDR3: CASSPAMDTEAFF. The CDR3 nucleotides are TGTGCCAGCAGCCCCGCGATGGACACTGAAGCTTTCTTT.

The rearrangement uses TRBV15 and TRBJ2-4, with no clear D. Germline CDR1 is LNHNV and CDR2 is YYDKDF (reference sequence). The CDR3 runs 15 residues. V lost 3 bases, J lost 8 bases, and 17 bases lay in between. The CDR3 here is CATSRAYPDEDIQYF. The CDR3 region has the DNA TGTGCCACCAGCAGGGCGTATCCCGATGAGGACATTCAGTACTTC.

The rearrangement uses TRBV6-9 and TRBJ1-5; D not resolved. V lost 10 bases to trimming and J lost 0 bases, with 13 bases between them. This CDR3 spans 14 amino acids. The germline V gene encodes CDR1 MNHGY and CDR2 SVAAGI. The CDR3 DNA follows: TGTGCCACCACGACGGCACATAGCAATCAGCCCCAGCATTTT. As protein: CATTTAHSNQPQHF.

The chain carries TRBV19 and TRBJ1-3, with D possibly being TRBD1 (5 bases). The CDR3 extends over 16 amino acids. Looked up from germline, CDR1 is LNHDA and CDR2 is SQIVND (reference sequence). The V end was cut by 6 bases, the J end by 0 bases, with 15 bases between. The CDR3 nucleotides read TGTGCCAGTAGCCTATCCCCGGGGGACTCTGGAAACACCATATATTTT. As protein: CASSLSPGDSGNTIYF.

There are a few counts of this clonotype. The chain uses TRBV20-1 and TRBJ1-6; D ambiguous. The CDR3 sequence is 19 residues long. Germline V gene data show CDR1 as DFQATT and CDR2 as SNEGSKA (reference sequence). Trimming removed 3 bases at V and 0 bases at J, with 21 bases between. The CDR3 DNA is TGCAGTGCTAGCCCCCTGGCGGGGTGGGAAGGCTCCTATAATTCACCCCTCCACTTT. It specifies CSASPLAGWEGSYNSPLHF.

As regards this clonotype: A read error may account for a junction end that differs from germline. V is TRBV27 and J is TRBJ2-1; a possible D gene is TRBD2 (5 bases). Germline CDR1 reads MNHEY; CDR2 reads SMNVEV (reference sequence). The CDR3 covers 17 residues. The CDR3 sequence is CASSRDYGQLGYNEQVF. The DNA for the CDR3 is TGTGCCAGCAGTAGAGACTATGGCCAACTGGGGTACAATGAGCAGGTCTTC.

As regards this clonotype: Given a much more abundant clone one base away, this may be a read error. The chain links TRBV29-1 to TRBJ2-3; D possibly corresponds to TRBD2 (6 bases). The CDR3 spans 13 residues. Germline-derived CDR1 and CDR2 are SQVTM and ANQGSEA. V was pared by 3 bases and J by 8 bases, with 15 bases between. Here the CDR3 DNA reads TGCAGCGTTGAGGCCGGGGGTGGAGGTACGCAGTATTTT. It is translated as CSVEAGGGGTQYF.

There are many counts of this clonotype. V and J are TRBV7-3 and TRBJ2-3, with 10 positions matching TRBD2. After removal of 3 bases from V and 2 bases from J, the junction contained 2 bases not matched to a gene. Germline loops: CDR1 SGHTA, CDR2 FQGTGA. This CDR3 has 15 residues. DNA for the CDR3: TGTGCCAGCAGCTTTAGCGGGGGGAACACAGATACGCAGTATTTT. Translating gives CASSFSGGNTDTQYF.

Note on this clonotype: With a much larger clone just one base away, this may be a read error. The chain is built from TRBV4-3 and TRBJ2-1; possible D gene TRBD2, 6 bases. V lost 4 bases and J lost 12, with 22 bases in between. Germline assignment: CDR1 LGHNA and CDR2 YSLEER. This CDR3 is 15 amino acids long. In DNA, the CDR3 is TGCGCCAGCAGCCGAGCGGGCGGGGAGGCAGATGGGCAGTTCTTC. It specifies CASSRAGGEADGQFF.

The chain is built from TRBV4-1 and TRBJ1-1; weak D call: TRBD1 (5 bases). This CDR3 has 14 residues. V was cut by 3 bases and J by 3 bases, with 11 bases left in between. CDR1 and CDR2 from the germline V gene are MGHRA and YSYEKL. CDR3 bases: TGCGCCAGCAGCCAGCGGGACGGAGACACTGAAGCTTTCTTT. This codes for CASSQRDGDTEAFF.

This chain links TRBV5-1 with TRBJ1-6, with 8 bases lining up with TRBD1. V gave up 2 bases and J gave up 8 bases; unmatched junction bases: 3. The CDR3 totals 14 residues. Germline V lookup: CDR1 SGHRS, CDR2 YFSETQ. CDR3 loop: CASSFTTGDSPLHF. In DNA form, the CDR3 reads TGCGCCAGCAGCTTTACGACAGGGGATTCACCCCTCCACTTT. Together with reference TRBV5-1 and TRBJ1-6, the CDR3 gives the full variable domain: KAGVTQTPRYLIKTRGQQVTLSCSPISGHRSVSWYQQTPGQGLQFLFEYFSETQRNKGNFPGRFSGRQFSNSRSEMNVSTLELGDSALYLCASSFTTGDSPLHFGNGTRLTVT.

In this sample, this clonotype turned up a few times. The chain employs TRBV4-1 and TRBJ2-7; a possible D gene is TRBD1 (6 bases). The CDR3 extends over 15 amino acids. Germline V lookup: CDR1 MGHRA, CDR2 YSYEKL. The V gene lost 2 bases and the J gene lost 0 bases, with 11 bases spanning the gap. In DNA form, the CDR3 reads TGCGCCAGCAGCCAAAAGGAGGACAGCTCCTACGAGCAGTACTTC. Its translation: CASSQKEDSSYEQYF.

The chain joins TRBV9 to TRBJ1-2, with D possibly matching TRBD1 (6 bases). The CDR3 runs 14 residues. Trimming took off 2 bases at V and 3 bases at J, with 11 bases between the two ends. Germline V gene lookup returns CDR1 SGDLS and CDR2 YYNGEE. The CDR3 DNA reads as TGTGCCAGCAGCGTGAGGGGGTTGGACTATGGCTACACCTTC. Its translation: CASSVRGLDYGYTF.

The chain combines TRBV27 with TRBJ1-6; 7 bases match TRBD1. CDR3 length: 15 amino acids. J lost 8 bases, V lost 5 bases, and 9 bases had no gene match. CDR1 is MNHEY and CDR2 is SMNVEV in the germline V gene (reference sequence). DNA of the CDR3: TGTGCCAGCAGTCGGAAGGGGGCTTGGGATTCACCCCTCCACTTT. It specifies CASSRKGAWDSPLHF.